The sequence of this TCR beta chain was determined in a study of CD8 T cells in ankylosing spondylitis. The CDR3 runs to 15 residues. The ends were cut back, 5 bases at V and 11 bases at J, with 19 bases in the middle. Per the germline V gene, CDR1 is WSHSY and CDR2 is SAAADI. Generation of TCR beta libraries employed quantitative 5'-RACE incorporating molecular barcodes. TCRdb fed the 5' RACE reads into MiXCR, producing one record per CDR3 protein. The sample lists more than 150,000 distinct CDR3 sequences; around 13% were seen once. General study results and limits: Reportedly, matched ankylosing spondylitis synovial fluid was significantly enriched for disease-linked clones.

Of note for this clonotype: Its matching antigen is unknown.

This clonotype originated in a male donor with ankylosing spondylitis or in good health (not recorded which). The rearrangement joins TRBV10-2 to TRBJ1-6, with a possible D match to TRBD1 (6 bases). Sequenced sample: blood, either unsorted or a sorted T cell fraction (not recorded which). The DNA for the CDR3 is TGCGCCAGCAGTCCCTTCGGGGGGCGCGGGGCACCCCTCCACTTT. Its protein is CASSPFGGRGAPLHF.